This record looks at one T cell receptor beta chain sequence and its context. Its target is unknown. The assay was immunoSEQ multiplex PCR, and TCRdb's table has in-frame clones only and misses some. The sample carries about 33,000 clones, around 90% recorded once. These data are taken from a study of T cells in narcolepsy. General observations from the study: No autoreactive T cell clone sequences appeared in some memory CD4+ repertoires. HCRT-specific and TRIB2-specific autoreactive clonotypes appeared among same-patient CSF and blood CD4+ clonotypes. Blood of same and different patients, but not healthy controls, reportedly held recurring autoreactive clonotypes.

The CDR3 consists of 13 residues. Between the trimmed V and J ends, which lost 4 bases and 4 bases, there was a span of 8 bases. In germline, CDR1 is KGHSH, CDR2 LQKENI. Sequences were obtained from CD45RA- memory CD4+ T cells from PBMCs. This clonotype was obtained from a human donor with narcolepsy. The V and J genes are TRBV18 and TRBJ2-1; D gene unclear. The CDR3 DNA reads TGTGCCAGCTCACTGGGCGGTTACAATGAGCAGTTCTTC. It yields the protein CASSLGGYNEQFF.